The 27 T cell receptor beta chains presented below share a single source sample, sequenced in a study of shared clonotypes between healthy human individuals. Clones were sequenced by immunoSEQ multiplex PCR, and TCRdb holds only the in-frame ones, with some missing. Of about 1.5 million clones in the sample, roughly 96% were seen once. Material for sequencing was naive CD4+ T cells sorted from blood. As to subset: CD45RA+ positively selected. Receptor source: a man aged 30 to 45 in good health.

The V call is TRBV11-2, the J call TRBJ1-2; no clear D. The CDR3 has 11 residues. Trimming removed 1 base at V and 4 bases at J, with 1 base between. Per germline, CDR1 SGHAT and CDR2 FQNNGV. The CDR3 region has the DNA TGTGCCAGCAGCTTAGGCTATGGCTACACCTTC. Translated: CASSLGYGYTF.

The sample holds one count of this clone. For the CDR3, the DNA is TGTGCCAGCAGTGACGGACAGATATACGAGCAGTACTTC. Translation: CASSDGQIYEQYF. The rearrangement uses TRBV2 and TRBJ2-7; tentative D call: TRBD1 (6 bases). The V end was cut by 3 bases, the J end by 4 bases, with 10 bases between. This CDR3 spans 13 amino acids. CDR1 is SNHLY and CDR2 is FYNNEI in the germline V gene.

This chain uses TRBV6-6 with TRBJ2-7; weak D call: TRBD1 (6 bases). Deletions cut 6 bases from V and 1 base from J, with 13 bases between. The CDR3 is 14 residues long. Germline V gene sequence: CDR1 MNHNY, CDR2 SVGAGI (reference sequence). DNA for the CDR3: TGTGCCAGCAGGGAACAGGGCCAATCCTACGAGCAGTACTTC. This codes for CASREQGQSYEQYF.

V usage is TRBV28 and J usage is TRBJ2-7; D not resolved. The CDR3 sequence is 15 residues long. Germline CDR1 reads MDHEN; CDR2 reads SYDVKM. The germline V and J ends were trimmed by 5 bases and 0 bases, with 14 bases remaining between them. The CDR3 sequence: CASSETGPRSYEQYF. For the CDR3, the DNA is TGTGCCAGCAGTGAAACCGGGCCACGCTCCTACGAGCAGTACTTC.

The chain carries TRBV7-2 and TRBJ2-7; possible D gene TRBD1, 6 bases. V shed 5 bases and J shed 3 bases, with 17 bases lying between them. Germline V CDR1 and CDR2: SGHTA, FQGNSA. This CDR3 has 15 amino acids. The CDR3: CASSLQGTSLYEQYF. For the CDR3, the DNA is TGTGCCAGCAGCCTTCAGGGGACCTCCCTCTACGAGCAGTACTTC.

The chain combines TRBV6-5 with TRBJ1-3; 8 positions match TRBD1. The CDR3 is 16 amino acids. Germline CDR1 MNHEY, CDR2 SVGAGI. The trim removed 2 bases at V and 4 bases at J, leaving 7 bases unmatched. CDR3 sequence (DNA): TGTGCCAGCAGTTACGCGCAGGGGGCAGGGGGAAACACCATATATTTT. Protein sequence: CASSYAQGAGGNTIYF.

Only one count was recorded for this clone. This chain joins TRBV27 and TRBJ2-3; D call uncertain. V lost 5 bases, J lost 6 bases, and 15 bases lay in between. Looked up from germline, CDR1 is MNHEY and CDR2 is SMNVEV (reference sequence). The CDR3 extends over 14 amino acids. CDR3 coding DNA: TGTGCCAGCAGTCCACGCCCTTGGCCCGATACGCAGTATTTT. Translation: CASSPRPWPDTQYF.

A note on this clone: The same CDR3 can be traced to other DNA sequences in this sample. The rearrangement joins TRBV5-5 to TRBJ2-7; no reliable D call. The CDR3 loop spans 12 amino acids. Germline CDR1 SGHKS, CDR2 YYEKEE (reference sequence). The V gene lost 0 bases and the J gene lost 2 bases, with 3 bases spanning the gap. The CDR3 DNA follows: TGTGCCAGCAGCTTGGTTACCTACGAGCAGTACTTC. This sequence encodes CASSLVTYEQYF.

J is TRBJ2-1 and V is TRBV6-1; 8 positions agree with TRBD2. CDR1 and CDR2 from the germline V gene are MNHNS and SASEGT. The CDR3 spans 14 residues. J gave up 7 bases and V 6 bases, and 8 bases lay outside the gene matches. CDR3 sequence (DNA): TGTGCCAGCAGCCCCGGGACTAGTGGTAATGAGCAGTTCTTC. This codes for CASSPGTSGNEQFF.

V and J are TRBV18 and TRBJ2-7; TRBD2 might be the D (6 bases). The germline CDR1 and CDR2 sequences are KGHSH and LQKENI. V was shortened by 6 bases and J by 0 bases, with 15 bases between the two germline ends. This CDR3 has 15 amino acids. The CDR3 spells CASSPLRGFSYEQYF. The DNA for the CDR3 is TGTGCCAGCTCCCCTCTGCGGGGCTTCTCCTACGAGCAGTACTTC.

The chain is built from TRBV9 and TRBJ2-5, with a possible D match to TRBD2 (5 bases). Trimming took off 0 bases at V and 2 bases at J, with 11 bases between the two ends. Germline CDR1 reads SGDLS; CDR2 reads YYNGEE. This CDR3 has 15 amino acids. The CDR3 nucleotides read TGTGCCAGCAGCGTAGGAGGGAGTAGTCAAGAGACCCAGTACTTC. Its translation: CASSVGGSSQETQYF.

The chain recombines TRBV18 with TRBJ2-1, with 8 nucleotides matching TRBD2. The trim removed 3 bases at V and 7 bases at J, leaving 14 bases unmatched. Germline CDR1 KGHSH, CDR2 LQKENI. The CDR3 runs 17 residues. CDR3: CASSPLGGGVAGNEQFF. As DNA, the CDR3 is TGTGCCAGCTCACCGCTCGGGGGGGGTGTCGCAGGGAATGAGCAGTTCTTC.

The V call is TRBV11-2, the J call TRBJ2-5, with 16 nucleotides matching TRBD2. The CDR3 loop spans 19 amino acids. V dropped 4 bases and J dropped 4; count of bases not matched to a gene: 12. CDR1 and CDR2 from the germline V gene are SGHAT and FQNNGV. CDR3 protein: CASSSSQGTSGRVRETQYF. The DNA for the CDR3 is TGTGCCAGCAGCTCCTCCCAAGGGACTAGCGGGAGGGTGAGAGAGACCCAGTACTTC.

This CDR3 reads CASSLGSRGPNTGELFF. CDR3 coding DNA: TGTGCCAGCAGCTTAGGCTCTCGCGGCCCGAACACCGGGGAGCTGTTTTTT. J is TRBJ2-2 and V is TRBV7-9; no definite D call. Germline values: CDR1 SEHNR, CDR2 FQNEAQ (reference sequence). V gave up 1 base and J gave up 0 bases, with 12 bases separating them. The CDR3 extends over 17 amino acids.

CDR3 nucleotides: TGTGCCAGTACCACCAACTGGGGAGCTGGGGCCAACGTCCTGACTTTC. As protein: CASTTNWGAGANVLTF. The chain uses TRBV19 and TRBJ2-6; a possible D gene is TRBD2 (5 bases). Germline loops: CDR1 LNHDA, CDR2 SQIVND (reference sequence). There are 16 residues in the CDR3. V was cut by 7 bases and J by 2 bases, with 15 bases left in between.

The rearrangement uses TRBV10-3 and TRBJ2-1; D might be TRBD1 or TRBD2, each matching 5 bases. Trimming pared 5 bases from V and 5 bases from J, leaving 13 bases between. This CDR3 contains 14 residues. The V gene's germline CDR1 is ENHRY and CDR2 SYGVKD. The CDR3 DNA follows: TGTGCCATCAGTCCCGGGACGTCAAACAATGAGCAGTTCTTC. Residues: CAISPGTSNNEQFF.

This clone was observed a few times. This chain joins TRBV19 and TRBJ1-5; maybe TRBD1 (6 bases). The CDR3 length is 16 residues. Germline-derived CDR1 and CDR2 are LNHDA and SQIVND (reference sequence). Trimming removed 3 bases from V and 2 bases from J, with 14 bases in between. CDR3 sequence reads: CASSMVGRGGNQPQHF. The CDR3 nucleotides read TGTGCCAGTAGTATGGTCGGGAGGGGGGGCAATCAGCCCCAGCATTTT. Complete variable domain (other parts from reference TRBV19 and TRBJ1-5): DGGITQSPKYLFRKEGQNVTLSCEQNLNHDAMYWYRQDPGQGLRLIYYSQIVNDFQKGDIAEGYSVSREKKESFPLTVTSAQKNPTAFYLCASSMVGRGGNQPQHFGDGTRLSIL.

The CDR3 protein is CASSQESGRAGEQYF. The CDR3 nucleotides read TGTGCCAGCAGCCAGGAGAGCGGGAGGGCGGGTGAGCAGTACTTC. The V gene is TRBV4-2, the J gene TRBJ2-7, with 10 bases aligning to TRBD2. V trimming: 3 bases; J trimming: 7 bases; junction bases outside the gene matches: 9. In germline, CDR1 is LGHNA, CDR2 YNFKEQ. This CDR3 has 15 residues.

The chain is built from TRBV19 and TRBJ1-2; weak D call: TRBD1 (6 bases). Germline V gene lookup returns CDR1 LNHDA and CDR2 SQIVND (reference sequence). The CDR3 is 15 amino acids. V dropped 2 bases and J dropped 7 bases, with 17 bases sitting between them. Here the CDR3 reads CASSIFGRPRGGYTF. CDR3 DNA: TGTGCCAGTAGTATATTTGGCAGGCCCAGGGGTGGCTACACCTTC.

This chain joins TRBV10-1 and TRBJ2-5; TRBD2 matches 7 bases. V shed 0 bases, J shed 2 bases, and the junction held 3 bases outside the gene matches. This CDR3 comprises 15 residues. Germline V CDR1 and CDR2: WNHNN, SYGVQD (reference sequence). The DNA for the CDR3 is TGCGCCAGCAGTGAGTCTCTAGCGGTGCAAGAGACCCAGTACTTC. Translated: CASSESLAVQETQYF.

The rearrangement joins TRBV5-8 to TRBJ2-2; 9 nucleotides align to TRBD1. The CDR3 length is 16 residues. J gave up 5 bases and V 1 base, and 6 bases lay outside the gene matches. CDR1 is SGHTS and CDR2 is YDEGEE in the germline V gene. The CDR3 sequence: CASSLTGQGRTGELFF. As DNA, the CDR3 is TGTGCCAGCAGCTTGACGGGACAGGGCCGTACCGGGGAGCTGTTTTTT. Filled out from reference TRBV5-8 and TRBJ2-2, the complete variable domain reads EAGVTQSPTHLIKTRGQQATLRCSPISGHTSVYWYQQALGLGLQFLLWYDEGEERNRGNFPPRFSGRQFPNYSSELNVNALELEDSALYLCASSLTGQGRTGELFFGEGSRLTVL.

The chain uses TRBV18 and TRBJ1-1, with 12 bases matching TRBD1. The CDR3 spans 17 residues. Germline values: CDR1 KGHSH, CDR2 LQKENI. The V segment lost 2 bases and the J segment 1 base; nucleotides outside the gene matches: 5. Here the CDR3 reads CASSPGGTGGPNTEAFF. DNA for the CDR3: TGTGCCAGCTCACCAGGGGGGACAGGGGGCCCGAACACTGAAGCTTTCTTT.

The chain carries TRBV5-1 and TRBJ2-7; 8 positions agree with TRBD1. Trimming removed 4 bases from V and 4 bases from J; junction bases left unmatched: 13. CDR3 length: 16 residues. Germline V gene data show CDR1 as SGHRS and CDR2 as YFSETQ. In nucleotides, the CDR3 is TGCGCCAGCAGCCCTAGGTCCTCAGGGGGCGGATACGAGCAGTACTTC. Its translation is CASSPRSSGGGYEQYF.

In regard to this clone: This sample also contains other DNA sequences that code for the same CDR3. The genes are TRBV5-6 and TRBJ2-7; D is ambiguous. This CDR3 contains 14 residues. In germline, CDR1 is SGHDT, CDR2 YYEEEE. V lost 0 bases and J 2 bases, leaving 9 bases between the germline ends. The CDR3 sequence: CASSLGQAAYEQYF. The CDR3 nucleotides are TGTGCCAGCAGCTTGGGTCAGGCCGCCTACGAGCAGTACTTC.

The chain is built from TRBV5-1 and TRBJ2-7; 10 nucleotides align to TRBD2. This CDR3 is built from 15 residues. CDR1 SGHRS and CDR2 YFSETQ come from the germline V gene. The J segment lost 3 bases and the V segment lost 0 bases, leaving 3 bases of the junction unmatched. The CDR3 is CASSLEASGSYEQYF. The CDR3 coding sequence is TGCGCCAGCAGCTTGGAGGCTAGCGGGAGCTACGAGCAGTACTTC.

V usage is TRBV30 and J usage is TRBJ1-1; perhaps TRBD1 as D (5 bases). This CDR3 region has 13 residues. Trimming pared 3 bases from V and 5 bases from J, leaving 13 bases between. Germline CDR1 GTSNPN, CDR2 SVGIG (reference sequence). The chain's CDR3 is CAWSGGVWTEAFF. CDR3 DNA: TGTGCCTGGAGCGGGGGGGTATGGACTGAAGCTTTCTTT.

This chain uses TRBV19 with TRBJ2-3; D unclear. V was pared by 3 bases and J by 8 bases, with 9 bases between. CDR1 and CDR2 from the germline V gene are LNHDA and SQIVND (reference sequence). CDR3 length: 12 residues. In nucleotides, the CDR3 is TGTGCCAGTAGTATCGGTGGAAGTACGCAGTATTTT. It is translated as CASSIGGSTQYF.